This TCR beta chain was sequenced for a study of T and B cells in COVID-19 patients. BIOMED2 TRB-A/B primer pools were used in multiplex TRB PCR. TCRdb reprocessed the multiplex PCR reads with MiXCR, giving one entry per CDR3 protein. The sample lists several thousand distinct CDR3 sequences, roughly a fifth occurring once. Findings and caveats of the study: Patients with COVID-19 reportedly showed strongly skewed T cell receptor beta variable and joining gene usage.

This clonotype is classed as large. Its antigen is undetermined. Trimming pared 1 base from V and 3 bases from J, leaving 7 bases between. The germline V gene encodes CDR1 LNHDA and CDR2 SQIVND (reference sequence). The CDR3 covers 13 residues. TRB was amplified from approximately 250-480 ng of blood genomic DNA. This receptor was identified in a human donor with active COVID-19. Sequencing input: blood. The V gene is TRBV19, the J gene TRBJ2-7; possibly TRBD1 for D (6 bases). DNA for the CDR3: TGTGCCAGTAGTATAGGGACAGACTACGAGCAGTACTTC. Its translation is CASSIGTDYEQYF.